This passage covers 23 T cell receptor beta chains from one sample sequenced in a study of blood T cell repertoires in COVID-19. TCRdb keeps only in-frame clones here, not all; method: immunoSEQ multiplex PCR. The sample includes under 550,000 clones, about 90% of them seen just once. Sequenced input: peripheral blood. The receptors were sampled from a man aged 18 to 30 with COVID-19, enrolled during active disease.

Points on this clone: Other DNA sequences of this sample code for an identical CDR3. The rearrangement links TRBV7-9 to TRBJ2-7; 9 nucleotides line up with TRBD1. The CDR3 is 14 amino acids. The germline CDR1 and CDR2 sequences are SEHNR and FQNEAQ (reference sequence). The J segment lost 2 bases and the V segment lost 1 base, leaving 0 bases of the junction unmatched. CDR3 loop: CASSLGQGAYEQYF. DNA for the CDR3: TGTGCCAGCAGCTTAGGACAGGGGGCCTACGAGCAGTACTTC.

The V and J genes are TRBV21-1 and TRBJ2-1; no check of the table's D call, TRBD1, against the DNA was made. TRBV21-1 is a pseudogene segment. The CDR3 sequence is 17 residues long. The CDR3 is CASSKGKGTGHYNEQFF. In nucleotides, the CDR3 is TGTGCCAGCAGCAAAGGGAAGGGGACAGGGCACTACAATGAGCAGTTCTTC.

The chain couples TRBV6-1 to TRBJ1-1; 9 nucleotides match TRBD1. From germline, CDR1 is MNHNS and CDR2 SASEGT. The V gene end was trimmed by 3 bases and the J gene end by 5 bases; junction bases not matched to a gene: 7. The CDR3 runs to 15 residues. For the CDR3, the DNA is TGTGCCAGCAGTGATCTTGGACAGGGGTGGACTGAAGCTTTCTTT. Translated: CASSDLGQGWTEAFF.

This chain links TRBV7-6 with TRBJ2-1; 9 bases agree with TRBD2. The germline V gene encodes CDR1 SGHVS and CDR2 FNYEAQ. There are 16 residues in the CDR3. The V and J ends lost 1 base and 7 bases, in that order; junction bases with no gene match: 8. As DNA, the CDR3 is TGTGCCAGCAGCTTAGACTATGATAGCGGGGGAAATGAGCAGTTCTTC. Translated: CASSLDYDSGGNEQFF.

This sequence joins TRBV5-4 and TRBJ1-3; 10 nucleotides align to TRBD1. Germline CDR1 SGHNT, CDR2 YYREEE (reference sequence). Trimming cost V 4 bases and J 2 bases; bases outside gene matches: 9. CDR3 length: 17 amino acids. The CDR3: CASSTPGGTGAGNTIYF. CDR3 bases: TGTGCCAGCAGCACTCCTGGGGGGACAGGGGCTGGAAACACCATATATTTT.

The chain carries TRBV3-1 (or the pseudogene TRBV3-2) and TRBJ2-7; D is uncertain. CDR1 is LGHDT and CDR2 is YNNKEL in the germline V gene (reference sequence). The CDR3 length is 14 residues. V lost 1 base, J lost 6 bases, and 13 bases lay in between. The CDR3 region has the DNA TGTGCCAGCAGCCAAGTTAATAGAATCGGCGAGCAGTACTTC. Its protein is CASSQVNRIGEQYF.

The gene calls are TRBV9 and TRBJ2-6; no definite D call. The CDR3 sequence is 15 residues long. Germline V gene sequence: CDR1 SGDLS, CDR2 YYNGEE. V was pared by 3 bases and J by 0 bases, with 7 bases between. CDR3 sequence reads: CASSGERSGANVLTF. CDR3 in DNA: TGTGCCAGCAGCGGAGAGCGCTCTGGGGCCAACGTCCTGACTTTC.

This rearrangement joins TRBV11-3 to TRBJ2-1; 7 nucleotides agree with TRBD1. Germline V gene sequence: CDR1 SGHNT, CDR2 YENEEA. The CDR3 totals 14 residues. The V segment lost 2 bases and the J segment 7 bases; nucleotides outside the gene matches: 5. The CDR3 region is CASSLSRGLNEQFF. CDR3 in DNA: TGTGCCAGCAGCTTAAGTAGGGGGCTGAATGAGCAGTTCTTC.

The CDR3 loop reads CASSPQITPNTEAFF. The CDR3 coding sequence is TGTGCCAGCAGCCCTCAAATCACACCGAACACTGAAGCTTTCTTT. The rearrangement uses TRBV5-4 and TRBJ1-1; D not resolved. The germline gives CDR1 SGHNT, CDR2 YYREEE (reference sequence). V lost 4 bases, J lost 1 base, and 14 bases lay in between. This CDR3 has 15 residues.

This clone was picked up one time. The chain uses TRBV2 and TRBJ1-4; perhaps TRBD1 as D (6 bases). The CDR3 contains 15 residues. V shed 6 bases and J shed 3 bases, with 14 bases lying between them. Looked up from germline, CDR1 is SNHLY and CDR2 is FYNNEI. The CDR3 region is CASREQGLANEKLFF. CDR3 nucleotides: TGTGCCAGCAGGGAACAGGGTTTAGCTAATGAAAAACTGTTTTTT.

This clone was seen a few times. This chain's CDR3 is CASSSFGEDNEQFF. The CDR3 DNA sequence: TGTGCCAGCAGCTCTTTCGGGGAGGACAATGAGCAGTTCTTC. The chain recombines TRBV7-9 with TRBJ2-1; the D gene is possibly TRBD2 (6 bases). V lost 4 bases and J lost 5, with 12 bases in between. This CDR3 has 14 residues. The germline gives CDR1 SEHNR, CDR2 FQNEAQ (reference sequence).

This clone came up a few times. The chain combines TRBV30 with TRBJ2-3; no clear D gene. The CDR3 consists of 13 residues. Germline CDR1 and CDR2: GTSNPN and SVGIG (reference sequence). V dropped 0 bases and J dropped 0 bases, with 4 bases sitting between them. The CDR3 sequence is CAWSVQSTDTQYF. The CDR3 coding sequence is TGTGCCTGGAGTGTACAAAGCACAGATACGCAGTATTTT.

CDR3 DNA: TGTGCCAGCAGCTTCGTCGGGGGAGGCGCTGAAGCTTTCTTT. This codes for CASSFVGGGAEAFF. V gene TRBV5-4 combines with J gene TRBJ1-1, with D perhaps TRBD1 (5 bases). The length of the CDR3 is 14 residues. Germline V gene lookup returns CDR1 SGHNT and CDR2 YYREEE (reference sequence). Deletions cut 2 bases from V and 6 bases from J, with 14 bases between.

The V call is TRBV5-1, the J call TRBJ1-5; D remains ambiguous. The V end lost 0 bases, the J end lost 8 bases, and 9 bases lay between the germline ends. Germline V lookup: CDR1 SGHRS, CDR2 YFSETQ. This CDR3 contains 13 residues. CDR3 loop: CASSLGSGKPQHF. CDR3 in DNA: TGCGCCAGCAGCTTGGGGTCGGGGAAGCCCCAGCATTTT.

The rearrangement links TRBV7-9 to TRBJ1-3; D is uncertain. The CDR3 covers 12 residues. CDR1 and CDR2 from the germline V gene are SEHNR and FQNEAQ (reference sequence). The V end was cut by 3 bases, the J end by 6 bases, with 6 bases between. The CDR3 here is CASSFGENTIYF. The CDR3 DNA follows: TGTGCCAGCAGCTTCGGGGAAAACACCATATATTTT. Together with reference TRBV7-9 and TRBJ1-3, the CDR3 gives the full variable domain: DTGVSQNPRHKITKRGQNVTFRCDPISEHNRLYWYRQTLGQGPEFLTYFQNEAQLEKSRLLSDRFSAERPKGSFSTLEIQRTEQGDSAMYLCASSFGENTIYFGEGSWLTVV.

The chain couples TRBV21-1 to TRBJ2-1; the table's D call, TRBD2, was not checked against the DNA. TRBV21-1 is a pseudogene segment. This CDR3 has 13 residues. The CDR3 region is CASSRGTSVWKFF. CDR3 DNA: TGTGCCAGCAGCCGAGGGACTAGCGTCTGGAAGTTCTTC.

This clone was seen just once. This chain links TRBV11-3 with TRBJ2-3, with 9 bases aligning to TRBD2. The CDR3 is made up of 13 amino acids. J gave up 9 bases and V 6 bases, and 7 bases lay outside the gene matches. Germline V CDR1 and CDR2: SGHNT, YENEEA. The CDR3 DNA follows: TGTGCCAGCAGGTCTGGCGGGAGGGCCACGCAGTATTTT. This translates into CASRSGGRATQYF.

The chain combines TRBV7-8 with TRBJ1-4; 10 positions match TRBD1. Germline trimming cut 5 bases from V and 7 bases from J; bases unmatched to any gene: 7. The CDR3 is 15 residues long. CDR1 is SGHVS, CDR2 FQNEAQ, per germline. CDR3 sequence (DNA): TGTGCCAGCAGCCGCTCCGGGACAGGGGTTGAAAAACTGTTTTTT. This gives the protein CASSRSGTGVEKLFF.

The V and J genes are TRBV5-1 and TRBJ2-3, with 10 bases that match TRBD2. The CDR3 runs 16 residues. V gave up 2 bases and J gave up 1 base; unmatched junction bases: 4. Per germline, CDR1 SGHRS and CDR2 YFSETQ. CDR3 sequence reads: CASSLSTSGGTDTQYF. DNA for the CDR3: TGCGCCAGCAGCTTATCTACTAGCGGGGGCACAGATACGCAGTATTTT.

This chain joins TRBV5-4 and TRBJ2-1; 14 bases line up with TRBD2. Germline V gene lookup returns CDR1 SGHNT and CDR2 YYREEE (reference sequence). This CDR3 has 15 amino acids. The V segment lost 4 bases and the J segment 8 bases; nucleotides outside the gene matches: 5. The CDR3 here is CASSQGLAGAHEQFF. The CDR3 region has the DNA TGTGCCAGCAGCCAGGGACTAGCGGGAGCCCATGAGCAGTTCTTC.

The chain combines TRBV20-1 with TRBJ1-1, with a tentative D call TRBD1 (5 bases). Deletions cut 4 bases from V and 4 bases from J, with 7 bases between. Per germline, CDR1 DFQATT and CDR2 SNEGSKA (reference sequence). This CDR3 has 11 amino acids. CDR3 protein: CSAIGGTEAFF. The CDR3 DNA reads TGCAGTGCTATCGGGGGCACTGAAGCTTTCTTT.

The gene calls are TRBV30 and TRBJ2-7, with 7 bases lining up with TRBD1. Germline CDR1 reads GTSNPN; CDR2 reads SVGIG (reference sequence). V dropped 3 bases and J dropped 2; count of bases not matched to a gene: 7. The length of the CDR3 is 14 residues. The CDR3 protein is CAWRAWQGAYEQYF. The CDR3, as DNA: TGTGCCTGGAGAGCTTGGCAGGGGGCCTACGAGCAGTACTTC.

This clone has a handful of counts. This chain connects TRBV19 to TRBJ1-5; D uncertain. The germline gives CDR1 LNHDA, CDR2 SQIVND (reference sequence). This CDR3 is 15 amino acids long. V was pared by 3 bases and J by 1 base, with 10 bases between. CDR3 DNA: TGTGCCAGTAGTATTATGAGGGCAAGCAATCAGCCCCAGCATTTT. Amino acid sequence: CASSIMRASNQPQHF.